Listed below are T cell receptor beta chains from one sample, sequenced in a study of T-cell reconstitution after alpha-beta-depleted transplantation in children. A single record per CDR3 protein comes from TCRdb applying MiXCR to the PCR reads. The data show a few hundred thousand distinct CDR3 sequences, 20% to 30% seen once. The sequencing used PBMCs, collected before TCRalphabeta/CD19-depleted stem cell transplant. These receptors were collected from a boy younger than two with Wiskott-Aldrich syndrome, due to receive a stem cell transplant. The CDR3 runs from the conserved cysteine through the conserved F or W. D genes are given only for firm matches. A row's size may be missing; if present it is once, few, many or a size class.

>TRBV25-1|.|TRBJ2-7|.
CASSVKGNEQYF
TGTGCCAGCAGTGTCAAGGGGAACGAGCAGTACTTC
>TRBV5-1|few|TRBJ2-5|TRBD2
CASSLGNSGRRWSGGGETQYF
TGCGCCAGCAGCTTGGGTAATAGCGGGAGACGATGGTCGGGAGGCGGAGAGACCCAGTACTTC
>TRBV30|.|TRBJ2-1|TRBD2
CAWSVLGLASEQFF
TGTGCCTGGAGTGTACTGGGACTAGCATCTGAGCAGTTCTTC
>TRBV5-1|.|TRBJ2-1|TRBD2
CASSPGLAGGGNNEQFF
TGCGCCAGCAGCCCGGGACTAGCGGGAGGAGGGAACAATGAGCAGTTCTTC
>TRBV5-1|.|TRBJ1-6|TRBD1
CASSLLQGGGSPLHF
TGCGCCAGCAGCTTGTTGCAAGGGGGCGGTTCACCCCTCCACTTT
>TRBV5-1|.|TRBJ1-1|.
CASSLNQNTEAFF
TGCGCCAGCAGCTTGAACCAGAACACTGAAGCTTTCTTT
>TRBV28|few|TRBJ1-2|TRBD1
CASSLWGDRTYGYTF
TGTGCCAGCAGTTTATGGGGGGACAGAACATATGGCTACACCTTC
>TRBV7-3|.|TRBJ2-5|.
CASSSIPGETQYF
TGTGCCAGCAGCTCCATCCCAGGGGAGACCCAGTACTTC
>TRBV5-1|.|TRBJ2-1|.
CASSFRRSSYNEQFF
TGCGCCAGCAGCTTCCGCCGAAGCTCCTACAATGAGCAGTTCTTC
>TRBV5-1|.|TRBJ2-7|.
CASSLGLLTYEQYF
TGCGCCAGCAGCTTGGGCCTCTTGACCTACGAGCAGTACTTC
>TRBV4-1|few|TRBJ2-1|TRBD2
CASSQEELAAYNEQFF
TGCGCCAGCAGCCAAGAAGAACTAGCGGCCTACAATGAGCAGTTCTTC
>TRBV7-9|few|TRBJ2-7|TRBD1
CASSVGTGGEQYF
TGTGCCAGCAGCGTCGGGACAGGGGGCGAGCAGTACTTC
>TRBV20-1|.|TRBJ2-7|TRBD2
CSALNLAGGYEQYF
TGCAGTGCTCTCAACCTAGCGGGAGGGTACGAGCAGTACTTC
>TRBV18|few|TRBJ2-5|.
CASSPGGKGETQYF
TGTGCCAGCTCACCAGGAGGGAAGGGAGAGACCCAGTACTTC
>TRBV6-1|.|TRBJ2-3|TRBD1
CASIKRGPGGTDTQYF
TGTGCCAGCATCAAGAGGGGGCCAGGTGGCACAGATACGCAGTATTTT
>TRBV20-1|many|TRBJ2-7|TRBD2
CSASPGLAGVEQYF
TGCAGTGCCAGCCCGGGACTAGCGGGAGTCGAGCAGTACTTC
>TRBV9|.|TRBJ2-5|TRBD2
CASSAGGTSETQYF
TGTGCCAGCAGCGCGGGCGGGACTAGCGAGACCCAGTACTTC
>TRBV10-3|few|TRBJ1-5|.
CAISESAVYSNQPQHF
TGTGCCATCAGTGAGTCCGCGGTTTATAGCAATCAGCCCCAGCATTTT
>TRBV7-2|.|TRBJ2-5|.
CASSLVLGWQETQYF
TGTGCCAGCAGCTTAGTTCTGGGTTGGCAAGAGACCCAGTACTTC
>TRBV5-1|few|TRBJ2-3|TRBD1
CASSLRIRGQGGTDTQYF
TGCGCCAGCAGCTTGCGCATTAGGGGACAGGGAGGCACAGATACGCAGTATTTT
>TRBV5-1|.|TRBJ1-5|.
CASSLVSGKGQPQHF
TGCGCCAGCAGCTTGGTTTCGGGAAAAGGGCAGCCCCAGCATTTT
>TRBV5-1|few|TRBJ2-3|.
CASSTPERGTDTQYF
TGCGCCAGCAGCACCCCAGAGCGGGGCACAGATACGCAGTATTTT
>TRBV15|few|TRBJ2-1|TRBD2
CATSRGLAGGMNEQFF
TGTGCCACCAGCAGAGGACTAGCGGGAGGGATGAATGAGCAGTTCTTC
>TRBV7-2|.|TRBJ2-1|TRBD2
CASSLRRASGSNEQFF
TGTGCCAGCAGCCTTAGAAGGGCTAGCGGGAGCAATGAGCAGTTCTTC
>TRBV11-1|.|TRBJ2-5|.
CASSPPAGETQYF
TGTGCCAGCAGCCCACCCGCAGGAGAGACCCAGTACTTC
>TRBV5-1|.|TRBJ2-1|.
CASRAGEGGEQFF
TGCGCCAGCAGAGCAGGGGAGGGGGGTGAGCAGTTCTTC
>TRBV6-1|.|TRBJ2-3|.
CASRLGSLTDTQYF
TGTGCCAGCCGCCTGGGTAGCCTCACAGATACGCAGTATTTT
>TRBV20-1|few|TRBJ2-7|TRBD1
CSARAGTAYEQYF
TGCAGTGCTAGGGCCGGGACAGCCTACGAGCAGTACTTC
>TRBV10-2|.|TRBJ2-2|TRBD1
CASSAWDSQGELFF
TGCGCCAGCAGTGCATGGGACAGCCAAGGGGAGCTGTTTTTT
>TRBV11-2|few|TRBJ1-2|.
CASSLGTFLSYGYTF
TGTGCCAGCAGCTTAGGGACATTTCTAAGCTATGGCTACACCTTC
>TRBV9|.|TRBJ2-5|.
CASSVASGKETQYF
TGTGCCAGCAGCGTAGCTTCAGGAAAAGAGACCCAGTACTTC
>TRBV28|.|TRBJ1-5|.
CASSSPPVRNQPQHF
TGTGCCAGCAGTTCTCCGCCGGTCAGGAATCAGCCCCAGCATTTT
>TRBV28|.|TRBJ1-5|TRBD1
CASMGQEYQPQHF
TGTGCCAGCATGGGACAGGAGTATCAGCCCCAGCATTTT
>TRBV5-1|.|TRBJ2-3|.
CASSLAEDTQYF
TGCGCCAGCAGCTTGGCGGAGGATACGCAGTATTTT
>TRBV5-1|few|TRBJ1-6|.
CASSSRAGANSPLHF
TGCGCCAGCAGCTCTCGGGCAGGGGCAAATTCACCCCTCCACTTT
>TRBV5-1|.|TRBJ1-1|.
CASSPRGVRDTEAFF
TGCGCCAGCAGCCCACGGGGGGTCCGGGACACTGAAGCTTTCTTT
>TRBV5-1|few|TRBJ1-5|TRBD1
CASSETGDQPQHF
TGCGCCAGCAGCGAAACAGGGGATCAGCCCCAGCATTTT
>TRBV5-1|.|TRBJ2-1|.
CASSLEDIYNEQFF
TGCGCCAGCAGCTTGGAGGACATCTACAATGAGCAGTTCTTC
>TRBV7-9|few|TRBJ2-3|.
CASSLEHRGRWGDTQYF
TGTGCCAGCAGCTTAGAGCATCGGGGCCGGTGGGGAGATACGCAGTATTTT
>TRBV2|few|TRBJ2-5|.
CATSMWGQETQYF
TGTGCCACATCCATGTGGGGACAAGAGACCCAGTACTTC
>TRBV6-1|once|TRBJ2-1|TRBD1
CASRKAGTGDGGEQFF
TGTGCCAGCAGGAAGGCGGGGACAGGGGATGGAGGTGAGCAGTTCTTC
>TRBV11-2|few|TRBJ2-7|.
CASSLPAILSYEQYF
TGTGCCAGCAGCTTACCGGCCATACTCTCCTACGAGCAGTACTTC
>TRBV3-1|few|TRBJ1-2|TRBD1
CASSQSDRAGGYTF
TGTGCCAGCAGCCAATCGGACAGGGCTGGCGGCTACACCTTC
>TRBV5-1|many|TRBJ2-3|.
CASGPLASTDTQYF
TGCGCCAGCGGCCCTCTTGCTAGCACAGATACGCAGTATTTT
>TRBV20-1|.|TRBJ2-1|.
CSARSRERYNEQFF
TGCAGTGCTAGATCCCGGGAGCGCTACAATGAGCAGTTCTTC
>TRBV9|.|TRBJ1-2|.
CASSVGISYGYTF
TGTGCCAGCAGCGTAGGAATCAGCTATGGCTACACCTTC